This T cell receptor beta chain was found in a study of quantifying T cell responses using KT2 cells. Across the whole study: TCR alpha and beta constant-region primers primed reverse transcription of RNA. A predetermined fluorescence threshold ended the second PCR, run as a qPCR.

An oligo carrying a UMI was ligated to the cDNA 3' end. An equimolar mix of RC1.1 and RC1.2 primed the beta chain across TRBC1 and TRBC2. TCRdb called the UMI-ligation and nested PCR reads again in MiXCR, with one record for every CDR3 protein. The sample yields roughly 50,000 distinct CDR3 sequences, 9% to 15% seen once. The sample is PBMC spiked with counted cells of clone KT2. CDR3 length: 15 residues. J lost 2 bases, V lost 6 bases, and 4 bases had no gene match. Germline CDR1 is KGHSH and CDR2 is LQKENI. The V call is TRBV18, the J call TRBJ2-3; 11 bases are a match to TRBD2. The origin of this receptor is a human donor. The sample comprised PBMCs spiked with cells of the T cell clone KT2. DNA for the CDR3: TGTGCCAGCTCGCTGACTAGCGGGGTCACAGATACGCAGTATTTT. Its translation is CASSLTSGVTDTQYF.